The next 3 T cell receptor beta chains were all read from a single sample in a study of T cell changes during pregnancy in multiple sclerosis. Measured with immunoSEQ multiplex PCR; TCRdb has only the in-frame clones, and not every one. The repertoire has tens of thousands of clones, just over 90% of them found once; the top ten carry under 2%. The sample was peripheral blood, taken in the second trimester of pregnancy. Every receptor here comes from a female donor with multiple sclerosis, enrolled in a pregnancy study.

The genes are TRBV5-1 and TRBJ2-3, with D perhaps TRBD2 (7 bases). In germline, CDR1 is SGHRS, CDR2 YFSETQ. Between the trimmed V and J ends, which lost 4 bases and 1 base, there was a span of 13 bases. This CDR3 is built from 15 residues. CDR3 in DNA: TGCGCCAGCAGCCTAACCGGGGGGCGCACAGATACGCAGTATTTT. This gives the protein CASSLTGGRTDTQYF. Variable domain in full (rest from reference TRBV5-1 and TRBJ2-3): KAGVTQTPRYLIKTRGQQVTLSCSPISGHRSVSWYQQTPGQGLQFLFEYFSETQRNKGNFPGRFSGRQFSNSRSEMNVSTLELGDSALYLCASSLTGGRTDTQYFGPGTRLTVL.

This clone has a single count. The CDR3 is CATNGQGRTDEQYF. The DNA of the CDR3 is TGTGCCACCAACGGACAGGGAAGAACTGACGAGCAGTACTTC. The chain carries TRBV5-4 and TRBJ2-7; TRBD1 matches 8 bases. CDR1 SGHNT and CDR2 YYREEE come from the germline V gene (reference sequence). The CDR3 runs 14 residues. V lost 9 bases, J lost 5 bases, and 13 bases stayed unmatched.

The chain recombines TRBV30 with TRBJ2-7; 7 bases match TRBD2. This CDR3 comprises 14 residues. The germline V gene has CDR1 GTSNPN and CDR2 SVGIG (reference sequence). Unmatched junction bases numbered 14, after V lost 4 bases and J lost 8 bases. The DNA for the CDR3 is TGTGCCTGGACGTCTGGGGGGGTTGGAGCGAAGCAGTACTTC. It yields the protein CAWTSGGVGAKQYF.